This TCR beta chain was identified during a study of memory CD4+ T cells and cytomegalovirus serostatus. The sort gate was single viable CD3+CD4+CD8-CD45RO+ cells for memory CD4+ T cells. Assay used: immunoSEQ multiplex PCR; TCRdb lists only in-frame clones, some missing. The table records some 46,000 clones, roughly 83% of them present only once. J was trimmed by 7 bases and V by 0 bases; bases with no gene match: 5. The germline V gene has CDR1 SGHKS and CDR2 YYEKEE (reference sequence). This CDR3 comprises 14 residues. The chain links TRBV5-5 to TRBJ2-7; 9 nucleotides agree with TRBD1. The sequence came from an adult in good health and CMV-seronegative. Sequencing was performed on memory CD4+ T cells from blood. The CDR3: CASSLVGQGREQYF. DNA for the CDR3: TGTGCCAGCAGCTTGGTGGGACAGGGACGAGAGCAGTACTTC.